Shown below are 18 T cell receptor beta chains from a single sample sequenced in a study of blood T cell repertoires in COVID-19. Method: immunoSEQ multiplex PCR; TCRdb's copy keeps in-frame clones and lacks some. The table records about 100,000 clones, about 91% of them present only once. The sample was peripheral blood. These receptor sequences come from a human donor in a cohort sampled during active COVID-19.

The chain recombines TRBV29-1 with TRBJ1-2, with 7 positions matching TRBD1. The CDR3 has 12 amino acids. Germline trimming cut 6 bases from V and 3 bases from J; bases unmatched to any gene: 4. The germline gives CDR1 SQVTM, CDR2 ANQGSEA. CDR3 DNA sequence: TGCAGCGTCAGACAGGGAGACTATGGCTACACCTTC. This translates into CSVRQGDYGYTF.

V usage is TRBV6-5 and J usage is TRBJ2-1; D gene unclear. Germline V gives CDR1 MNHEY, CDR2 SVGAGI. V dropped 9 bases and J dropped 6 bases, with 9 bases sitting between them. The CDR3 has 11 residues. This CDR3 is CASRDFNEQFF. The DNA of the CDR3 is TGTGCCAGTCGAGACTTCAATGAGCAGTTCTTC.

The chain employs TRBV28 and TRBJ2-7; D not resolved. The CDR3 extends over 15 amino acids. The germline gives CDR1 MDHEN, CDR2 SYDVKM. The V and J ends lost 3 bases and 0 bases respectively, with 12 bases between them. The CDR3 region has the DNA TGTGCCAGCAGTTTGGGCCTCCTGATCTCCTACGAGCAGTACTTC. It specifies CASSLGLLISYEQYF.

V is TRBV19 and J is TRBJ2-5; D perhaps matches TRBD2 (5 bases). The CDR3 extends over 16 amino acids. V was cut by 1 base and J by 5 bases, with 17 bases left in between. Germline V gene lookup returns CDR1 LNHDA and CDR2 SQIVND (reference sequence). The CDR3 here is CASSIGQTDSFETQYF. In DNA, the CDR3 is TGTGCCAGTAGTATAGGCCAAACGGACTCGTTCGAGACCCAGTACTTC.

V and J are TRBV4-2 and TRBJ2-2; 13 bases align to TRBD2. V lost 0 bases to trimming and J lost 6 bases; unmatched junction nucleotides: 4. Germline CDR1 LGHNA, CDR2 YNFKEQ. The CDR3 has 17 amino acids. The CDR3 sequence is CASSQDQTSGRAGELFF. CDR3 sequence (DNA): TGTGCCAGCAGCCAAGATCAAACTAGCGGGAGGGCCGGGGAGCTGTTTTTT.

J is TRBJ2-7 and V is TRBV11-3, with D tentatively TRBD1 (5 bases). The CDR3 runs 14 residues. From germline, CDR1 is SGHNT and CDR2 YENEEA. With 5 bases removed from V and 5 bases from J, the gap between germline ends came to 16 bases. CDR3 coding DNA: TGTGCCAGCAGCCGCCGGCAGGGAATGAACGAGCAGTACTTC. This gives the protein CASSRRQGMNEQYF.

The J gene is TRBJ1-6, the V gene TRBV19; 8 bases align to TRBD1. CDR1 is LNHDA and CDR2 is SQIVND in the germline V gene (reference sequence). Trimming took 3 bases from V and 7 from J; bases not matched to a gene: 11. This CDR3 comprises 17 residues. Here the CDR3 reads CASSMMRQGARNSPLHF. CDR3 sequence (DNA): TGTGCCAGTAGTATGATGAGGCAGGGGGCACGGAATTCACCCCTCCACTTT.

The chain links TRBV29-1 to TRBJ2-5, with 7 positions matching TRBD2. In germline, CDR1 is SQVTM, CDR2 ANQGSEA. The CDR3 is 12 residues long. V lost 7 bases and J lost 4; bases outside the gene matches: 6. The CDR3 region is CSAEPGGETQYF. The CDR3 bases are TGCAGCGCGGAACCGGGAGGAGAGACCCAGTACTTC.

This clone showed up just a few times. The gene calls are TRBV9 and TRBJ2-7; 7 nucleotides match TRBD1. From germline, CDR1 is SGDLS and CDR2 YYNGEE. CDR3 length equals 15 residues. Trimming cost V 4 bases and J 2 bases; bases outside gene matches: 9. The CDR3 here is CASSRQGSVPYEQYF. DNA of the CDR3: TGTGCCAGCAGCAGACAGGGATCCGTACCCTACGAGCAGTACTTC.

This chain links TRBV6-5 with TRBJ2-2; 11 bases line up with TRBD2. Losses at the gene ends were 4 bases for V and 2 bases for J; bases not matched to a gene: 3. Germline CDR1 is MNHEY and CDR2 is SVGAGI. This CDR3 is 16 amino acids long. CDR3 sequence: CASSFTSGSNTGELFF. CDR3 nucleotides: TGTGCCAGCAGTTTTACTAGCGGGAGCAACACCGGGGAGCTGTTTTTT.

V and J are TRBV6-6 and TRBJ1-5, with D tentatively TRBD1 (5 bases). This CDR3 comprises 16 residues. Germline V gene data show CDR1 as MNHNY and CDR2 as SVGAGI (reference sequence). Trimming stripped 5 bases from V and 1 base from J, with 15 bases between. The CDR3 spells CASSPPVGGSNQPQHF. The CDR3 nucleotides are TGTGCCAGCAGTCCACCGGTCGGGGGAAGCAATCAGCCCCAGCATTTT.

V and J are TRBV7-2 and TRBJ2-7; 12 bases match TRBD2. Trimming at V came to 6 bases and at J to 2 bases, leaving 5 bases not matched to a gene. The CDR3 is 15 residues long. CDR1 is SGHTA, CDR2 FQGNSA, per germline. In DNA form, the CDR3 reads TGTGCCAGCAGACCCGGGACTAGCGGGCCCTACGAGCAGTACTTC. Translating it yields CASRPGTSGPYEQYF.

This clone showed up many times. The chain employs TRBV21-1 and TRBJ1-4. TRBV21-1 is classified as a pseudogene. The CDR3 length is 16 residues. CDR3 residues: CASSKDVSGINEKLFF. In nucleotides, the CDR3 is TGTGCCAGCAGCAAAGATGTATCCGGTATTAATGAAAAACTGTTTTTT.

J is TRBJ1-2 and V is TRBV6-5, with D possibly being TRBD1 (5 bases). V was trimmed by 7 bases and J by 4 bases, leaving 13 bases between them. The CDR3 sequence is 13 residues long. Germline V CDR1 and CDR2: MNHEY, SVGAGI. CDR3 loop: CASTSRDFYGYTF. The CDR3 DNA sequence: TGTGCCAGCACCTCCCGGGACTTCTATGGCTACACCTTC.

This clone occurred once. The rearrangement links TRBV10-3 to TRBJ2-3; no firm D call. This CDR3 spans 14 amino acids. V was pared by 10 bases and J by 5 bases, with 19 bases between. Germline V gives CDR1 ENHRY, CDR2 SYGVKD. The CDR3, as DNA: TGTGCCACCACTTCGTTCTTGTCTGGAGATACGCAGTATTTT. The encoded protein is CATTSFLSGDTQYF.

The CDR3 region has the DNA TGCGCCAGCAGCCAAGGCCAGACTAGAGGGGACAATGAGCAGTTCTTC. Translating it yields CASSQGQTRGDNEQFF. This rearrangement joins TRBV4-1 to TRBJ2-1; D perhaps matches TRBD2 (6 bases). CDR1 is MGHRA and CDR2 is YSYEKL in the germline V gene. This CDR3 spans 16 amino acids. With 1 base removed from V and 5 bases from J, the gap between germline ends came to 15 bases.

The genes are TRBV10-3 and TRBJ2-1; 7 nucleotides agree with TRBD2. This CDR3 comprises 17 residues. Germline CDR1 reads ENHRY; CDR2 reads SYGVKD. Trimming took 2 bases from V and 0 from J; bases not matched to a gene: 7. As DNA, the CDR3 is TGTGCCATCAGTGAGCCACCGAGCGGGACCTCCTACAATGAGCAGTTCTTC. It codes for CAISEPPSGTSYNEQFF.

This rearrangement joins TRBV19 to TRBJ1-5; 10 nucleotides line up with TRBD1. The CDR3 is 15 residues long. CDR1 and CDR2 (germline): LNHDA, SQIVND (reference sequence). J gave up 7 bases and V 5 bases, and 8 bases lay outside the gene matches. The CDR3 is CASSARDRGNQPQHF. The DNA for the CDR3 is TGTGCCAGTAGTGCCCGGGACAGGGGTAACCAGCCCCAGCATTTT.